Below are 18 T cell receptor beta chains sequenced from a single sample in a study of blood T cell repertoires in COVID-19. Sequencing was performed with immunoSEQ multiplex PCR; in TCRdb, only in-frame clones are kept and a portion is missing. Found here are roughly 200,000 clones, roughly 80% of them singletons; the top ten hold 6% to 8.5%. Material: peripheral blood. These receptors were taken from a man between 60 and 75 years old with acute or convalescent COVID-19.

The chain is built from TRBV6-5 and TRBJ2-7, with 8 bases that match TRBD1. V was pared by 5 bases and J by 2 bases, with 8 bases of the junction left unmatched. From germline, CDR1 is MNHEY and CDR2 SVGAGI. The length of the CDR3 is 15 residues. CDR3 in amino acids: CASSPTGQAAYEQYF. Written as DNA, the CDR3 is TGTGCCAGCAGTCCTACGGGACAGGCCGCCTACGAGCAGTACTTC.

The chain is built from TRBV5-6 and TRBJ1-1, with 9 positions matching TRBD1. CDR3 size: 15 residues. The V and J ends lost 2 bases and 0 bases, in that order; junction bases with no gene match: 2. Germline assignment: CDR1 SGHDT and CDR2 YYEEEE. This CDR3 is CASSFGTGMNTEAFF. CDR3 nucleotides: TGTGCCAGCAGCTTTGGGACAGGGATGAACACTGAAGCTTTCTTT.

This clone has only one observation. The V call is TRBV6-5, the J call TRBJ1-5; 8 positions agree with TRBD1. The V gene's germline CDR1 is MNHEY and CDR2 SVGAGI. The CDR3 length is 13 residues. V dropped 9 bases and J dropped 2; count of bases not matched to a gene: 3. The CDR3 DNA reads TGTGCCAGTGGACAGGGCGGCAATCAGCCCCAGCATTTT. Protein: CASGQGGNQPQHF.

The chain uses TRBV19 and TRBJ1-1; no clear D. Germline CDR1 and CDR2: LNHDA and SQIVND (reference sequence). The V gene lost 6 bases and the J gene lost 5 bases, with 10 bases spanning the gap. The CDR3 extends over 12 amino acids. The CDR3 bases are TGTGCCAGTAGGAGATCCCGGACTGAAGCTTTCTTT. Its translation is CASRRSRTEAFF.

The chain joins TRBV6-1 to TRBJ2-3; no firm D call. V shed 0 bases and J shed 5 bases, with 12 bases lying between them. The CDR3 consists of 15 residues. The germline gives CDR1 MNHNS, CDR2 SASEGT. CDR3 protein: CASSEAPSGGDTQYF. In DNA form, the CDR3 reads TGTGCCAGCAGTGAAGCGCCGTCCGGTGGAGATACGCAGTATTTT.

This sequence joins TRBV27 and TRBJ1-6; 7 bases are shared with TRBD1. The ends lost 8 bases at V and 1 base at J; junction bases unmatched: 17. This CDR3 has 19 amino acids. From germline, CDR1 is MNHEY and CDR2 SMNVEV (reference sequence). CDR3 in DNA: TGTGCCAGCGAAAACCCGGGACAGCAAGCCCGTTCCTATAATTCACCCCTCCACTTT. It is translated as CASENPGQQARSYNSPLHF.

The chain joins TRBV30 to TRBJ2-5; 8 bases map to TRBD2. V gave up 1 base and J gave up 4 bases; unmatched junction bases: 5. CDR1 GTSNPN and CDR2 SVGIG come from the germline V gene (reference sequence). The CDR3 consists of 14 residues. The CDR3 spells CAWSASGSRETQYF. CDR3 nucleotide sequence: TGTGCCTGGAGTGCAAGCGGGAGTAGAGAGACCCAGTACTTC. The full variable domain, its missing parts supplied by reference TRBV30 and TRBJ2-5, is SQTIHQWPATLVQPVGSPLSLECTVEGTSNPNLYWYRQAAGRGLQLLFYSVGIGQISSEVPQNLSASRPQDRQFILSSKKLLLSDSGFYLCAWSASGSRETQYFGPGTRLLVL.

This rearrangement joins TRBV19 to TRBJ1-3; no clear D gene. V gave up 4 bases and J gave up 1 base, with 5 bases separating them. This CDR3 contains 13 residues. The germline gives CDR1 LNHDA, CDR2 SQIVND (reference sequence). CDR3 amino acids: CASSTISGNTIYF. The CDR3 DNA reads as TGTGCCAGTAGTACAATTTCTGGAAACACCATATATTTT.

The rearrangement links TRBV2 to TRBJ1-1; 9 bases agree with TRBD1. The CDR3 contains 14 residues. CDR1 is SNHLY and CDR2 is FYNNEI in the germline V gene. J lost 1 base, V lost 7 bases, and 4 bases had no gene match. The CDR3 coding sequence is TGTGCCAGCAAACAGGGGGCCGCGAACACTGAAGCTTTCTTT. It specifies CASKQGAANTEAFF.

This chain links TRBV6-5 with TRBJ2-7; 8 bases agree with TRBD2. Germline V lookup: CDR1 MNHEY, CDR2 SVGAGI. V was pared by 2 bases and J by 6 bases, with 9 bases of the junction left unmatched. The CDR3 has 15 residues. Written as DNA, the CDR3 is TGTGCCAGCAGTTACACGTATCGCGGGAGGCCCGAGCAGTACTTC. This gives the protein CASSYTYRGRPEQYF.

The chain couples TRBV29-1 to TRBJ1-1; a weak D match, TRBD1 (6 bases). The germline V and J ends were trimmed by 4 bases and 5 bases, with 8 bases remaining between them. The germline V gene encodes CDR1 SQVTM and CDR2 ANQGSEA. The CDR3 has 11 amino acids. DNA for the CDR3: TGCAGCGTTGGGGGGCAGACTGAAGCTTTCTTT. Translation: CSVGGQTEAFF.

J is TRBJ2-3 and V is TRBV19; 8 nucleotides line up with TRBD2. Looked up from germline, CDR1 is LNHDA and CDR2 is SQIVND (reference sequence). Trimming removed 6 bases from V and 0 bases from J; junction bases left unmatched: 11. The CDR3 is 17 amino acids. The CDR3 reads CASRSSGWGPSTDTQYF. Written as DNA, the CDR3 is TGTGCCAGTAGGTCTAGCGGGTGGGGGCCTAGCACAGATACGCAGTATTTT.

The V and J genes are TRBV15 and TRBJ1-1; D not certain. Germline CDR1 is LNHNV and CDR2 is YYDKDF (reference sequence). The V end was cut by 4 bases, the J end by 0 bases, with 9 bases between. The CDR3 consists of 14 residues. This CDR3 reads CATSMGRLNTEAFF. The DNA of the CDR3 is TGTGCCACCAGCATGGGCCGATTGAACACTGAAGCTTTCTTT.

V and J are TRBV6-4 and TRBJ2-3, with TRBD2 identical over 9 bases. Germline CDR1 is MRHNA and CDR2 is SNTAGT. CDR3 length equals 15 residues. Trimming at V came to 5 bases and at J to 0 bases, leaving 3 bases not matched to a gene. The CDR3 sequence: CASSYTSGSTDTQYF. CDR3 nucleotides: TGTGCCAGCAGTTATACTAGCGGGAGCACAGATACGCAGTATTTT.

This chain links TRBV3-1 (or the pseudogene TRBV3-2) with TRBJ1-5; D possibly corresponds to TRBD1 (5 bases). Germline V gene lookup returns CDR1 LGHDT and CDR2 YNNKEL (reference sequence). V was clipped by 2 bases and J by 3 bases, with 11 bases between them. The CDR3 length is 15 residues. In DNA, the CDR3 is TGTGCCAGCAGCCAAACCAGGGTTTCCAATCAGCCCCAGCATTTT. Protein: CASSQTRVSNQPQHF.

The chain employs TRBV5-4 and TRBJ1-2; possibly TRBD1 for D (6 bases). This CDR3 is built from 15 residues. Germline V lookup: CDR1 SGHNT, CDR2 YYREEE (reference sequence). Trimming removed 4 bases from V and 6 bases from J, with 19 bases in between. CDR3 amino acids: CASSLPTGRTNGYTF. The CDR3, as DNA: TGTGCCAGCAGCCTCCCGACAGGAAGGACCAATGGCTACACCTTC. The full variable domain, with the rest looked up from reference TRBV5-4 and TRBJ1-2, is ETGVTQSPTHLIKTRGQQVTLRCSSQSGHNTVSWYQQALGQGPQFIFQYYREEENGRGNFPPRFSGLQFPNYSSELNVNALELDDSALYLCASSLPTGRTNGYTFGSGTRLTVV.

The chain has TRBV18 and TRBJ2-2; D unclear. CDR1 is KGHSH, CDR2 LQKENI, per germline. CDR3 length equals 14 residues. The V end lost 5 bases, the J end lost 6 bases, and 13 bases lay between the germline ends. CDR3 amino acids: CASSGEVRSGELFF. DNA of the CDR3: TGTGCCAGCTCAGGAGAAGTGCGCTCCGGGGAGCTGTTTTTT.

The chain is built from TRBV5-4 and TRBJ2-1, with D perhaps matching TRBD2 (7 bases). CDR1 SGHNT and CDR2 YYREEE come from the germline V gene (reference sequence). The CDR3 spans 16 residues. V was shortened by 4 bases and J by 8 bases, with 22 bases between the two germline ends. CDR3 sequence reads: CASSPALGGGRDEQFF. CDR3 DNA sequence: TGTGCCAGCAGCCCAGCCCTGGGGGGGGGCCGCGATGAGCAGTTCTTC.